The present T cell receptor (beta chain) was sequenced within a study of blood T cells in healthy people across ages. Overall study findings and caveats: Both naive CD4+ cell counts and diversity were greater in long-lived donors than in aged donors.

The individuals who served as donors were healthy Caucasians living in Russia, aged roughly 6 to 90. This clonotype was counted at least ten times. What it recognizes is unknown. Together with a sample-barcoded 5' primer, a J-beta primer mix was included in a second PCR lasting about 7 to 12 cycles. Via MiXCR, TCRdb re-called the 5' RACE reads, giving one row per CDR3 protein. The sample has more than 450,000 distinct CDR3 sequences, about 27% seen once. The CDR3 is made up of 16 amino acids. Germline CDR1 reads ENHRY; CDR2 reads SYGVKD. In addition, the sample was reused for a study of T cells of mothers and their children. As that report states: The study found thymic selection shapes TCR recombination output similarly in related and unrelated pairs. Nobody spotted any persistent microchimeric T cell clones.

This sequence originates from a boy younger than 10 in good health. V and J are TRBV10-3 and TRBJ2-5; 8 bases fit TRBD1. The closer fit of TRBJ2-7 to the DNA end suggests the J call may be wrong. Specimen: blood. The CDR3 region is CAISESWGQVGYEQYF. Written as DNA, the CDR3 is TGTGCCATCAGTGAGTCTTGGGGACAGGTTGGCTACGAGCAGTACTTC.